The 16 T cell receptor beta chains in this list originate from one sample, sequenced in a study of persistence of HIV-infected CD4 T cells. These receptors' antigens are unknown. This nonspecific control used anti-CD3/anti-CD28 bead stimulation of CD4+ T cells. Sorting selected CD4+ T cells upregulating both CD40 ligand and CD69. The immunoSEQ assay was version 4, run in survey mode. The repertoire was sequenced with immunoSEQ multiplex PCR; TCRdb's copy has only in-frame clones and lacks some. The sample holds about 37,000 clones, 80% to 90% seen once. Specimen: CD4+ T cells sorted from PBMCs after approximately 19-hour stimulation, collected from a patient who received antiretroviral therapy. The receptors were gathered from an adult man with HIV who was CMV-seropositive.

The gene calls are TRBV19 and TRBJ1-3; TRBD1 is a possible D gene (6 bases). V was pared by 4 bases and J by 0 bases, with 10 bases between. CDR1 is LNHDA, CDR2 SQIVND, per germline (reference sequence). The length of the CDR3 is 15 residues. For the CDR3, the DNA is TGTGCCAGTAGTACAGGGGCTATCTCTGGAAACACCATATATTTT. This sequence encodes CASSTGAISGNTIYF.

The J gene is TRBJ1-1, the V gene TRBV7-2; D is possibly TRBD1 (5 bases). This CDR3 is built from 16 residues. Germline values: CDR1 SGHTA, CDR2 FQGNSA. V was shortened by 5 bases and J by 0 bases, with 16 bases between the two germline ends. This CDR3 is CASSVDGARMNTEAFF. The CDR3 DNA is TGTGCCAGCAGCGTTGACGGGGCCCGTATGAACACTGAAGCTTTCTTT.

The chain uses TRBV5-1 and TRBJ1-3, with D unclear. The length of the CDR3 is 14 residues. Trimming stripped 0 bases from V and 3 bases from J, with 7 bases between. CDR1 is SGHRS, CDR2 YFSETQ, per germline. This CDR3 is CASSLEGRGNTIYF. CDR3 coding DNA: TGCGCCAGCAGCTTGGAAGGCCGTGGAAACACCATATATTTT.

This rearrangement joins TRBV18 to TRBJ2-3, with TRBD2 matching over 9 bases. The CDR3 contains 16 residues. Trimming at V came to 3 bases and at J to 1 base, leaving 5 bases not matched to a gene. Germline V CDR1 and CDR2: KGHSH, LQKENI. The CDR3 DNA reads as TGTGCCAGCTCACCGGTGCGGACTAGCGGCACAGATACGCAGTATTTT. Its protein is CASSPVRTSGTDTQYF.

The V and J genes are TRBV4-2 and TRBJ1-2; 8 bases match TRBD1. The trim removed 3 bases at V and 6 bases at J, leaving 6 bases unmatched. This CDR3 comprises 14 residues. Per the germline V gene, CDR1 is LGHNA and CDR2 is YNFKEQ. As DNA, the CDR3 is TGTGCCAGCAGCCATCGGACAGGGAGCGATGGCTACACCTTC. Translation: CASSHRTGSDGYTF.

J is TRBJ1-2 and V is TRBV7-9, with D possibly TRBD1 on 5 matching bases. Germline V CDR1 and CDR2: SEHNR, FQNEAQ (reference sequence). V lost 6 bases to trimming and J lost 6 bases, with 14 bases between them. The CDR3 runs 13 residues. The CDR3 reads CASSRRQGNGYTF. For the CDR3, the DNA is TGTGCCAGCAGTCGACGGCAGGGCAATGGCTACACCTTC.

As regards this clone: At the DNA level, this CDR3 is encoded by other sequences in the same sample as well. The chain has TRBV7-6 and TRBJ1-2; D is possibly TRBD1 (5 bases). V lost 5 bases and J lost 4, with 20 bases in between. Germline V lookup: CDR1 SGHVS, CDR2 FNYEAQ. The CDR3 length is 16 residues. The CDR3 DNA follows: TGTGCCAGCAGCCCGCAACTTTCTAGGGGTAGCTATGGCTACACCTTC. Protein product: CASSPQLSRGSYGYTF.

This clone was seen only once. The J gene is TRBJ1-2, the V gene TRBV3-1 (or the pseudogene TRBV3-2); a possible D gene is TRBD1 (5 bases). The CDR3 consists of 12 residues. Looked up from germline, CDR1 is LGHDT and CDR2 is YNNKEL (reference sequence). V was shortened by 5 bases and J by 12 bases, with 16 bases between the two germline ends. CDR3 sequence: CASSIGGSGHTF. DNA for the CDR3: TGTGCCAGCAGCATTGGGGGGTCCGGGCACACCTTC.

The CDR3 protein is CASSLLAGGSYNEQFF. In DNA, the CDR3 is TGTGCCAGCAGCCTTTTAGCGGGCGGCTCCTACAATGAGCAGTTCTTC. The rearrangement joins TRBV14 to TRBJ2-1; TRBD2 matches at 7 bases. CDR3 length: 16 amino acids. Germline values: CDR1 SGHDN, CDR2 FVKESK. V was clipped by 4 bases and J by 0 bases; unmatched bases: 6.

The chain has TRBV19 and TRBJ2-5; tentative D call: TRBD2 (5 bases). The CDR3 is 13 amino acids. Deletions cut 5 bases from V and 5 bases from J, with 12 bases between. Germline loops: CDR1 LNHDA, CDR2 SQIVND (reference sequence). The CDR3 DNA sequence: TGTGCCAGTAGTTCCATTCGAGGGGAGACCCAGTACTTC. Amino acids: CASSSIRGETQYF. Complete variable domain (other parts from reference TRBV19 and TRBJ2-5): DGGITQSPKYLFRKEGQNVTLSCEQNLNHDAMYWYRQDPGQGLRLIYYSQIVNDFQKGDIAEGYSVSREKKESFPLTVTSAQKNPTAFYLCASSSIRGETQYFGPGTRLLVL.

The chain uses TRBV6-5 and TRBJ1-6; possible D gene TRBD1, 5 bases. Germline CDR1 reads MNHEY; CDR2 reads SVGAGI. With 6 bases removed from V and 7 bases from J, the gap between germline ends came to 10 bases. This CDR3 region has 13 residues. The CDR3 nucleotides are TGTGCCAGCAGGGGAGAGGGGAATTCACCCCTCCACTTT. Encoded protein: CASRGEGNSPLHF.

The chain employs TRBV27 and TRBJ1-4; D is uncertain. The germline V gene encodes CDR1 MNHEY and CDR2 SMNVEV (reference sequence). The ends were cut back, 5 bases at V and 6 bases at J, with 13 bases in the middle. This CDR3 has 14 residues. CDR3: CASSPYPGDEKLFF. CDR3 nucleotide sequence: TGTGCCAGCAGTCCTTACCCCGGGGATGAAAAACTGTTTTTT. Full variable domain (missing parts from reference TRBV27 and TRBJ1-4): EAQVTQNPRYLITVTGKKLTVTCSQNMNHEYMSWYRQDPGLGLRQIYYSMNVEVTDKGDVPEGYKVSRKEKRNFPLILESPSPNQTSLYFCASSPYPGDEKLFFGSGTQLSVL.

V gene TRBV9 combines with J gene TRBJ2-5; weak D call: TRBD2 (6 bases). Looked up from germline, CDR1 is SGDLS and CDR2 is YYNGEE. CDR3 length: 14 amino acids. Trimming removed 2 bases at V and 7 bases at J, with 15 bases between. CDR3: CASSVTSEGPTQYF. CDR3 coding DNA: TGTGCCAGCAGCGTGACTAGTGAGGGCCCGACCCAGTACTTC. The entire variable domain, with the rest obtained from reference TRBV9 and TRBJ2-5, is as follows: DSGVTQTPKHLITATGQRVTLRCSPRSGDLSVYWYQQSLDQGLQFLIQYYNGEERAKGNILERFSAQQFPDLHSELNLSSLELGDSALYFCASSVTSEGPTQYFGPGTRLLVL.

J is TRBJ1-3 and V is TRBV19; TRBD1 might be the D (5 bases). The V gene's germline CDR1 is LNHDA and CDR2 SQIVND (reference sequence). V gave up 7 bases and J gave up 2 bases, with 12 bases separating them. The CDR3 spans 14 residues. In DNA, the CDR3 is TGTGCCAGTACCTCCGGGGCCGCTGGAAACACCATATATTTT. This encodes CASTSGAAGNTIYF.

The chain employs TRBV9 and TRBJ2-2; D unresolved. Trimming pared 0 bases from V and 6 bases from J, leaving 6 bases between. Germline CDR1 and CDR2: SGDLS and YYNGEE. This CDR3 has 13 amino acids. For the CDR3, the DNA is TGTGCCAGCAGCGTAGGGATCTCCGGGGAGCTGTTTTTT. It yields the protein CASSVGISGELFF.

This chain connects TRBV30 to TRBJ2-2, with a possible D match to TRBD1 (6 bases). Deletions cut 4 bases from V and 1 base from J, with 10 bases between. The CDR3 runs 14 residues. Germline V gene lookup returns CDR1 GTSNPN and CDR2 SVGIG (reference sequence). CDR3 loop: CAWTRGMNTGELFF. CDR3 DNA: TGTGCCTGGACCAGGGGCATGAACACCGGGGAGCTGTTTTTT.